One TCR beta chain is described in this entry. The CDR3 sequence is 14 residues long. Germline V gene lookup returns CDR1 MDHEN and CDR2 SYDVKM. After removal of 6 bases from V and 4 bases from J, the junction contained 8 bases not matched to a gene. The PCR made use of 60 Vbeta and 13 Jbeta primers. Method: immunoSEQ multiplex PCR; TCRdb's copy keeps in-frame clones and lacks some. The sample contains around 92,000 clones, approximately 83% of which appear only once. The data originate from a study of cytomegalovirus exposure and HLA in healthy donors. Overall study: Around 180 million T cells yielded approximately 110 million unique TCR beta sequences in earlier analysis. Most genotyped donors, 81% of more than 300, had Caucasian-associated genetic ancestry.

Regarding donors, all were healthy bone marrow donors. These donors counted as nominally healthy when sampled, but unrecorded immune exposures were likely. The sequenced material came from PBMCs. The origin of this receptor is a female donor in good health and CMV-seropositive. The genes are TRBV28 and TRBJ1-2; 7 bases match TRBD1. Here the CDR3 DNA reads TGTGCCAGCAGATTGGGACAGCTTGGCTATGGCTACACCTTC. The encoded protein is CASRLGQLGYGYTF.